This entry lists 29 T cell receptor beta chains sequenced from one sample in a study of T cells in Graves' hyperthyroidism and ophthalmopathy. The investigators amplified TCR beta CDR3 regions from RNA transcripts. First-round RT-PCR of the TCR CDR3 relied on the HTBI primer set. TCRdb fed the multiplex PCR reads into MiXCR, producing one record per CDR3 protein. The data contain fewer than 400,000 distinct CDR3 sequences, 25% of them seen just once; the ten biggest clones take up over 70%. Material: blood. These receptors came from a man aged 45 to 65 with Graves' hyperthyroidism.

This clonotype showed up just a few times. The rearrangement uses TRBV9 and TRBJ2-3; the D gene is possibly TRBD2 (5 bases). Germline CDR1 and CDR2: SGDLS and YYNGEE. This CDR3 is built from 12 residues. The V gene lost 4 bases and the J gene lost 4 bases, with 7 bases spanning the gap. The CDR3 loop reads CASSPDSDTQYF. The CDR3, as DNA: TGTGCCAGCAGCCCGGACTCAGATACGCAGTATTTT.

This clonotype was seen a single time. V usage is TRBV7-9 and J usage is TRBJ2-7, with a weak D call TRBD1 (6 bases). CDR3 size: 17 residues. Trimming took off 8 bases at V and 3 bases at J, with 26 bases between the two ends. The germline V gene encodes CDR1 SEHNR and CDR2 FQNEAQ (reference sequence). The DNA of the CDR3 is TGTGCCAGCTCCCACGAACAATCCGGGCTCAGGGGCTACGAGCAGTACTTC. Translating it yields CASSHEQSGLRGYEQYF.

The table lists this clonotype with many counts. The chain has TRBV11-2 and TRBJ2-1; maybe TRBD2 (8 bases). V gave up 1 base and J gave up 8 bases, with 18 bases separating them. Germline loops: CDR1 SGHAT, CDR2 FQNNGV. This CDR3 spans 16 amino acids. The CDR3 region is CASSLGRAGGQDEQFF. The CDR3 coding sequence is TGTGCCAGCAGCTTAGGTCGTGCGGGAGGACAGGATGAGCAGTTCTTC.

This clonotype was seen at least ten times. The rearrangement joins TRBV28 to TRBJ2-3; D is undetermined. The CDR3 spans 12 residues. V was pared by 5 bases and J by 6 bases, with 9 bases between. Looked up from germline, CDR1 is MDHEN and CDR2 is SYDVKM. In nucleotides, the CDR3 is TGTGCCAGCAGTGACCCGAGGGATACGCAGTATTTT. As protein: CASSDPRDTQYF.

This clonotype was counted between two and nine times. V is TRBV28 and J is TRBJ2-1; 11 bases line up with TRBD2. V gave up 5 bases and J gave up 0 bases; unmatched junction bases: 9. Per the germline V gene, CDR1 is MDHEN and CDR2 is SYDVKM. The CDR3 sequence is 18 residues long. This CDR3 is CASSEWLLAGGSYNEQFF. In DNA form, the CDR3 reads TGTGCCAGCAGTGAATGGTTGCTAGCGGGAGGCTCCTACAATGAGCAGTTCTTC.

This chain uses TRBV7-2 with TRBJ2-5; D may be TRBD1 (5 bases). Looked up from germline, CDR1 is SGHTA and CDR2 is FQGNSA. The CDR3 spans 12 residues. Trimming removed 6 bases from V and 13 bases from J, with 18 bases in between. The CDR3, as DNA: TGTGCCAGCAGGGAGCAGGCCGCCAGGGTGTACTTC. Translation: CASREQAARVYF.

The chain combines TRBV6-1 with TRBJ2-1; no reliable D call. Per the germline V gene, CDR1 is MNHNS and CDR2 is SASEGT. V was trimmed by 2 bases and J by 2 bases, leaving 4 bases between them. This CDR3 region has 13 residues. The CDR3 region has the DNA TGTGCCAGCAGTGAAAATACCTACAATGAGCAGTTCTTC. Its protein product is CASSENTYNEQFF.

This clonotype was detected only a few times. The V and J genes are TRBV19 and TRBJ2-7, with 11 bases lining up with TRBD2. Trimming cost V 5 bases and J 5 bases; bases outside gene matches: 8. CDR1 is LNHDA, CDR2 SQIVND, per germline (reference sequence). The CDR3 runs to 15 residues. The chain's CDR3 is CASSVSGRAVHEQYF. The CDR3 DNA sequence: TGTGCCAGTAGTGTTAGCGGGAGGGCGGTCCACGAGCAGTACTTC.

The chain employs TRBV2 and TRBJ2-7; TRBD2 matches at 13 bases. Germline V gene lookup returns CDR1 SNHLY and CDR2 FYNNEI. The CDR3 length is 16 residues. With 11 bases clipped from V and 5 bases from J, the junction kept 15 bases outside the gene matches. CDR3 loop: CAVARGLAGVSDEQYF. CDR3 DNA: TGTGCCGTAGCAAGAGGACTAGCGGGAGTTTCTGACGAGCAGTACTTC.

This clonotype has ten or more counts. V is TRBV6-6 and J is TRBJ1-1; D is undetermined. This CDR3 region has 15 residues. With 0 bases removed from V and 4 bases from J, the gap between germline ends came to 12 bases. CDR1 and CDR2 from the germline V gene are MNHNY and SVGAGI (reference sequence). The CDR3 region has the DNA TGTGCCAGCAGTTACTCATCCACAGTCTTCACTGAAGCTTTCTTT. This sequence encodes CASSYSSTVFTEAFF.

This clonotype was seen only a few times. The J gene is TRBJ2-1, the V gene TRBV20-1; TRBD2 might be the D (6 bases). The germline V and J ends were trimmed by 0 bases and 3 bases, with 21 bases remaining between them. This CDR3 spans 18 amino acids. Germline V CDR1 and CDR2: DFQATT, SNEGSKA (reference sequence). The CDR3: CSARDVGVSGSIYNEQFF. For the CDR3, the DNA is TGCAGTGCTAGAGATGTGGGGGTTAGCGGATCCATCTACAATGAGCAGTTCTTC.

The chain joins TRBV7-3 to TRBJ2-5; 9 positions agree with TRBD1. This CDR3 region has 15 residues. Germline trimming cut 5 bases from V and 4 bases from J; bases unmatched to any gene: 8. Germline CDR1 and CDR2: SGHTA and FQGTGA. DNA of the CDR3: TGTGCCAGCAGCGCCCAATCGGGACAGGGAGAGACCCAGTACTTC. Protein sequence: CASSAQSGQGETQYF.

The J gene is TRBJ2-1, the V gene TRBV10-3; D is uncertain. Between the trimmed V and J ends, which lost 0 bases and 10 bases, there was a span of 13 bases. In germline, CDR1 is ENHRY, CDR2 SYGVKD. This CDR3 comprises 14 residues. The CDR3 nucleotides are TGTGCCATCAGTGAGTCTGGGATAACAAAAGAGCAGTTCTTC. Encoded protein: CAISESGITKEQFF.

The V call is TRBV7-6, the J call TRBJ1-3, with 9 positions matching TRBD1. CDR1 and CDR2 (germline): SGHVS, FNYEAQ. The CDR3 is made up of 15 amino acids. Losses at the gene ends were 3 bases for V and 2 bases for J; bases not matched to a gene: 2. DNA of the CDR3: TGTGCCAGCAGCTTGGGGACAGGGACTGGAAACACCATATATTTT. It encodes CASSLGTGTGNTIYF.

This clonotype was observed a few times. The chain recombines TRBV7-8 with TRBJ2-5, with 13 bases aligning to TRBD2. CDR3 length: 15 residues. Germline V gene lookup returns CDR1 SGHVS and CDR2 FQNEAQ. With 5 bases clipped from V and 4 bases from J, the junction kept 4 bases outside the gene matches. CDR3 nucleotide sequence: TGTGCCAGCAGCATAGGACTAGCGGGAGCAGAGACCCAGTACTTC. This translates into CASSIGLAGAETQYF.

At least ten counts were recorded for this clonotype. This chain connects TRBV12-3 or TRBV12-4 to TRBJ2-5; a possible D gene is TRBD1 (7 bases). The CDR3 consists of 13 residues. The germline V and J ends were trimmed by 6 bases and 4 bases, with 12 bases remaining between them. The DNA for the CDR3 is TGTGCCAGCAGGCGGGGACAGACAGAGACCCAGTACTTC. Amino acid sequence: CASRRGQTETQYF.

This clonotype was counted many times. The J gene is TRBJ2-5, the V gene TRBV11-2, with 11 bases identical to TRBD2. J lost 5 bases, V lost 1 base, and 3 bases had no gene match. Germline V lookup: CDR1 SGHAT, CDR2 FQNNGV. This CDR3 spans 15 amino acids. The CDR3 sequence is CASSLGLAGRETQYF. DNA of the CDR3: TGTGCCAGCAGCTTAGGACTAGCGGGAAGGGAGACCCAGTACTTC.

The chain carries TRBV6-1 and TRBJ2-7, with 11 nucleotides matching TRBD1. Germline-derived CDR1 and CDR2 are MNHNS and SASEGT. The junction had 8 bases not matched to a gene; V was cut back by 6 bases and J by 1 base. CDR3 length equals 16 residues. CDR3 nucleotide sequence: TGTGCCAGCAGAAAGACGGGACAGGGGGGGTCCTACGAGCAGTACTTC. Amino acids: CASRKTGQGGSYEQYF.

This chain links TRBV7-9 with TRBJ1-2; 7 nucleotides align to TRBD1. Germline CDR1 reads SEHNR; CDR2 reads FQNEAQ (reference sequence). With 4 bases clipped from V and 5 bases from J, the junction kept 10 bases outside the gene matches. This CDR3 has 15 amino acids. The CDR3: CASSSQRDSSYGYTF. The CDR3 DNA reads TGTGCCAGCAGCTCACAACGGGACAGCTCTTATGGCTACACCTTC.

The genes are TRBV30 and TRBJ1-1; 8 bases map to TRBD1. This CDR3 contains 15 residues. Germline V lookup: CDR1 GTSNPN, CDR2 SVGIG (reference sequence). The V segment lost 4 bases and the J segment 4 bases; nucleotides outside the gene matches: 11. CDR3 in amino acids: CAWTRPITGGTEAFF. CDR3 DNA sequence: TGTGCCTGGACTCGCCCTATAACAGGGGGCACTGAAGCTTTCTTT.

The chain couples TRBV7-6 to TRBJ2-3; D is undetermined. CDR3 length equals 15 residues. Germline V lookup: CDR1 SGHVS, CDR2 FNYEAQ. Trimming took off 1 base at V and 2 bases at J, with 10 bases between the two ends. The CDR3 DNA is TGTGCCAGCAGCTTAGAACACCCAATCACAGATACGCAGTATTTT. As protein: CASSLEHPITDTQYF.

The chain joins TRBV20-1 to TRBJ2-7; 11 bases align to TRBD2. The CDR3 covers 15 residues. CDR1 DFQATT and CDR2 SNEGSKA come from the germline V gene (reference sequence). V dropped 1 base and J dropped 4; count of bases not matched to a gene: 6. This CDR3 reads CSARGATSGAYEQYF. The CDR3 DNA reads TGCAGTGCTAGAGGGGCGACTAGCGGGGCATACGAGCAGTACTTC.

In this sample, this clonotype turned up many times. CDR3 amino acids: CASSLVRGNTEAFF. The CDR3 DNA reads TGTGCCAGCAGCTTAGTCAGGGGGAACACTGAAGCTTTCTTT. The V gene is TRBV7-8, the J gene TRBJ1-1; maybe TRBD1 (6 bases). Trimming pared 1 base from V and 1 base from J, leaving 7 bases between. This CDR3 is built from 14 residues. Germline CDR1 reads SGHVS; CDR2 reads FQNEAQ.

This clonotype came up a few times. This chain connects TRBV3-1 to TRBJ1-5; no clear D. The CDR3 length is 15 residues. Per germline, CDR1 LGHDT and CDR2 YNNKEL (reference sequence). V shed 4 bases and J shed 1 base, with 11 bases lying between them. This CDR3 reads CASSPTKKSNQPQHF. The CDR3 DNA follows: TGTGCCAGCAGCCCCACTAAGAAAAGCAATCAGCCCCAGCATTTT. The full variable domain, rest sourced from reference TRBV3-1 and TRBJ1-5, is DTAVSQTPKYLVTQMGNDKSIKCEQNLGHDTMYWYKQDSKKFLKIMFSYNNKELIINETVPNRFSPKSPDKAHLNLHINSLELGDSAVYFCASSPTKKSNQPQHFGDGTRLSIL.

The CDR3 reads CASSQDYSGVSVRNEQFF. The CDR3 DNA reads as TGCGCCAGCAGCCAAGATTATTCCGGCGTCTCAGTTCGCAATGAGCAGTTCTTC. The rearrangement links TRBV4-1 to TRBJ2-1, with D unresolved. This CDR3 has 18 amino acids. Trimming took off 0 bases at V and 6 bases at J, with 21 bases between the two ends. From germline, CDR1 is MGHRA and CDR2 YSYEKL.

This clonotype came up a few times. The rearrangement joins TRBV14 to TRBJ2-3, with 10 bases identical to TRBD2. The germline gives CDR1 SGHDN, CDR2 FVKESK. V trimming: 4 bases; J trimming: 6 bases; junction bases outside the gene matches: 7. The CDR3 contains 15 residues. CDR3 sequence: CASSLSSGSVDTQYF. The CDR3, as DNA: TGTGCCAGCAGCCTATCTAGCGGGAGTGTGGATACGCAGTATTTT.

Here the CDR3 reads CASSLGGLAGEASVVGFPFNEQFF. The CDR3 DNA is TGCGCCAGCAGCTTGGGGGGACTAGCGGGAGAGGCATCTGTGGTCGGGTTCCCCTTCAATGAGCAGTTCTTC. The V and J genes are TRBV5-1 and TRBJ2-1; 14 positions agree with TRBD2. J gave up 6 bases and V 0 bases, and 26 bases lay outside the gene matches. The CDR3 covers 24 residues. CDR1 is SGHRS, CDR2 YFSETQ, per germline.

This clonotype turned up a few times. This sequence joins TRBV19 and TRBJ2-2; TRBD2 matches at 8 bases. CDR3 length equals 16 residues. Germline CDR1 is LNHDA and CDR2 is SQIVND (reference sequence). J lost 7 bases, V lost 3 bases, and 10 bases had no gene match. For the CDR3, the DNA is TGTGCCAGTAGTATTATTCGGGAGGGCCCGTACGGGGAGCTGTTTTTT. Translation gives CASSIIREGPYGELFF.

The CDR3 protein is CATSGQGGTGELFF. Written as DNA, the CDR3 is TGTGCCACCAGCGGGCAGGGTGGCACCGGGGAGCTGTTTTTT. The V gene is TRBV24-1, the J gene TRBJ2-2; D may be TRBD1 (5 bases). The V end lost 7 bases, the J end lost 4 bases, and 12 bases lay between the germline ends. Germline CDR1 and CDR2: KGHDR and SFDVKD. The CDR3 has 14 residues.